These 24 T cell receptor beta chains were sequenced from one sample in a study of cytomegalovirus exposure and HLA in healthy donors. PCR was performed using 60 Vbeta and 13 Jbeta primers. The table came from immunoSEQ multiplex PCR; TCRdb's copy has only in-frame clones and leaves some out. The table lists 150,000 to 170,000 clones, about three quarters of them singletons. Sequenced input: PBMCs. The receptors were gathered from a man aged 18 to 30 in good health and CMV-seronegative.

The V call is TRBV7-8, the J call TRBJ1-5; 8 bases agree with TRBD1. With V trimmed by 4 bases and J by 4 bases, 15 bases remained unmatched. The V gene's germline CDR1 is SGHVS and CDR2 FQNEAQ. The length of the CDR3 is 18 residues. The CDR3 sequence is CASSSGSGTGAANQPQHF. The DNA for the CDR3 is TGTGCCAGCAGCTCCGGATCCGGGACAGGTGCCGCGAATCAGCCCCAGCATTTT.

About this clone itself: A junction end diverges from the germline sequence, so it may reflect a read error. The chain links TRBV7-9 to TRBJ1-5; 7 bases match TRBD1. This CDR3 is 15 amino acids long. Germline V gene data show CDR1 as SEHNR and CDR2 as FQNEAQ (reference sequence). The CDR3, as DNA: TGTTCCAGCAGCTTGGATACCACAGGGGAGAAGCCCCAGCATTTT. It yields the protein CSSSLDTTGEKPQHF.

This clone was counted only a few times. The chain joins TRBV2 to TRBJ1-5, with a tentative D call TRBD1 (5 bases). V was cut by 8 bases and J by 0 bases, with 14 bases left in between. The length of the CDR3 is 15 residues. CDR1 and CDR2 from the germline V gene are SNHLY and FYNNEI. The CDR3 DNA reads as TGTGCCAGCGGGGGGGGAGGGGATAGCAATCAGCCCCAGCATTTT. It is translated as CASGGGGDSNQPQHF.

The gene calls are TRBV27 and TRBJ2-3; TRBD2 might be the D (6 bases). Trimming took off 9 bases at V and 3 bases at J, with 16 bases between the two ends. CDR1 is MNHEY and CDR2 is SMNVEV in the germline V gene (reference sequence). This CDR3 region has 14 residues. CDR3 loop: CARGVLARTDTQYF. For the CDR3, the DNA is TGTGCCAGGGGAGTACTAGCTCGGACAGATACGCAGTATTTT.

The DNA for the CDR3 is TGTGCCAGTACGACAGGACCCCAAGAGACCCAGTACTTC. The encoded protein is CASTTGPQETQYF. The chain carries TRBV19 and TRBJ2-5; a possible D gene is TRBD1 (6 bases). The V end was cut by 7 bases, the J end by 1 base, with 10 bases between. CDR1 and CDR2 (germline): LNHDA, SQIVND (reference sequence). This CDR3 has 13 residues.

This clone occurred a few times. A read error may account for a junction end that differs from germline. The chain is built from TRBV7-9 and TRBJ2-3; weak D call: TRBD1 (6 bases). The germline V gene encodes CDR1 SEHNR and CDR2 FQNEAQ (reference sequence). This CDR3 region has 15 residues. CDR3 protein: CSSSLRGTPVGTQYF. The CDR3 DNA is TGTTCCAGCAGCTTGAGGGGGACACCCGTTGGTACGCAGTATTTT.

This clone occurred once. This chain connects TRBV7-9 to TRBJ2-7; 10 nucleotides agree with TRBD1. Germline loops: CDR1 SEHNR, CDR2 FQNEAQ (reference sequence). This CDR3 has 15 amino acids. Trimming removed 5 bases from V and 4 bases from J; junction bases left unmatched: 8. The CDR3 DNA follows: TGTGCCAGCAGCAATCCGGGACAGGGGTCGTACGAGCAGTACTTC. Amino acid sequence: CASSNPGQGSYEQYF.

This clone appeared a single time. The V and J genes are TRBV11-2 and TRBJ1-1; D perhaps matches TRBD1 (5 bases). The germline CDR1 and CDR2 sequences are SGHAT and FQNNGV. V gave up 1 base and J gave up 5 bases, with 11 bases separating them. This CDR3 is 14 amino acids long. CDR3 coding DNA: TGTGCCAGCAGCTTAGTAGGGACTGGGACTGAAGCTTTCTTT. This sequence encodes CASSLVGTGTEAFF.

The chain links TRBV19 to TRBJ2-1, with 12 bases lining up with TRBD2. From germline, CDR1 is LNHDA and CDR2 SQIVND (reference sequence). This CDR3 region has 16 residues. V lost 3 bases to trimming and J lost 4 bases; unmatched junction nucleotides: 4. Written as DNA, the CDR3 is TGTGCCAGTAGTATGTATACTAGCGGGAGGTACAATGAGCAGTTCTTC. Translation gives CASSMYTSGRYNEQFF.

By proportion, this clone is medium-sized. This chain's CDR3 is CASSPPYQYGYTF. The CDR3, as DNA: TGTGCCAGCAGCCCGCCGTATCAGTATGGCTACACCTTC. V gene TRBV7-9 combines with J gene TRBJ1-2; no clear D. CDR1 is SEHNR and CDR2 is FQNEAQ in the germline V gene (reference sequence). V was pared by 5 bases and J by 5 bases, with 12 bases between. The CDR3 runs to 13 residues.

V is TRBV5-4 and J is TRBJ2-3, with 9 bases that match TRBD2. Trimming at V came to 4 bases and at J to 0 bases, leaving 6 bases not matched to a gene. The CDR3 consists of 16 residues. Germline V gene data show CDR1 as SGHNT and CDR2 as YYREEE (reference sequence). The CDR3 region is CASSPRTSASTDTQYF. DNA for the CDR3: TGTGCCAGCAGCCCCCGGACTAGCGCTAGCACAGATACGCAGTATTTT.

The chain combines TRBV19 with TRBJ2-1, with 9 bases matching TRBD2. Losses at the gene ends were 6 bases for V and 1 base for J; bases not matched to a gene: 4. Germline V lookup: CDR1 LNHDA, CDR2 SQIVND (reference sequence). The CDR3 extends over 15 amino acids. In nucleotides, the CDR3 is TGTGCCAGTAGCCCGACTAGCGGTTCCTACAATGAGCAGTTCTTC. Translated, it gives CASSPTSGSYNEQFF.

J is TRBJ2-1 and V is TRBV5-1; a weak D match, TRBD2 (5 bases). V lost 2 bases and J lost 5, with 8 bases in between. The CDR3 has 13 residues. Germline-derived CDR1 and CDR2 are SGHRS and YFSETQ. CDR3 in DNA: TGCGCCAGCAGCTTTAGCGAGGACAATGAGCAGTTCTTC. Its protein is CASSFSEDNEQFF.

V usage is TRBV30 and J usage is TRBJ2-5; D may be TRBD2 (6 bases). The CDR3 has 13 amino acids. Germline lookup yields CDR1 GTSNPN and CDR2 SVGIG (reference sequence). The V and J ends lost 0 bases and 7 bases respectively, with 12 bases between them. The CDR3 loop reads CAWSVREWGTQYF. The DNA for the CDR3 is TGTGCCTGGAGTGTACGGGAGTGGGGGACCCAGTACTTC.

This clone was counted a few times. The chain is built from TRBV5-6 and TRBJ2-7, with TRBD2 matching 11 bases. The CDR3 contains 16 residues. Germline V gene sequence: CDR1 SGHDT, CDR2 YYEEEE. Trimming removed 4 bases from V and 3 bases from J; junction bases left unmatched: 9. CDR3: CASSKPLGLAVYEQYF. The CDR3 nucleotides are TGTGCCAGCAGCAAACCCCTGGGACTAGCGGTCTACGAGCAGTACTTC.

V gene TRBV6-6 combines with J gene TRBJ2-7; D unresolved. The V and J ends lost 4 bases and 3 bases respectively, with 4 bases between them. CDR1 is MNHNY and CDR2 is SVGAGI in the germline V gene (reference sequence). The CDR3 consists of 11 residues. The CDR3 nucleotides read TGTGCCAGCAGTTCGTACTACGAGCAGTACTTC. Protein sequence: CASSSYYEQYF.

Regarding this clone: Other nucleotide sequences from this sample produce the same CDR3. V is TRBV6-5 and J is TRBJ2-1, with TRBD2 matching 8 bases. V gave up 2 bases and J gave up 7 bases; unmatched junction bases: 7. This CDR3 spans 15 amino acids. The germline V gene encodes CDR1 MNHEY and CDR2 SVGAGI. The CDR3 here is CASSYRGLGVNEQFF. The CDR3 DNA reads TGTGCCAGCAGTTACCGGGGACTAGGGGTGAATGAGCAGTTCTTC.

V usage is TRBV28 and J usage is TRBJ2-7, with 7 bases that match TRBD2. The ends lost 7 bases at V and 5 bases at J; junction bases unmatched: 8. The V gene's germline CDR1 is MDHEN and CDR2 SYDVKM. The CDR3 length is 13 residues. The DNA of the CDR3 is TGTGCCAGCAACGGGGGGAGTCTAGACGAGCAGTACTTC. Protein: CASNGGSLDEQYF.

The chain is built from TRBV6-1 and TRBJ2-1; D gene unclear. The V end lost 6 bases, the J end lost 0 bases, and 3 bases lay between the germline ends. The CDR3 spans 12 residues. The germline V gene encodes CDR1 MNHNS and CDR2 SASEGT. The CDR3 loop reads CASSGSYNEQFF. As DNA, the CDR3 is TGTGCCAGCAGCGGCTCCTACAATGAGCAGTTCTTC.

The chain carries TRBV9 and TRBJ1-2, with D uncertain. Per the germline V gene, CDR1 is SGDLS and CDR2 is YYNGEE. CDR3 length equals 14 residues. Trimming stripped 0 bases from V and 5 bases from J, with 11 bases between. The CDR3 spells CASSVGQDQYGYTF. The CDR3 DNA reads as TGTGCCAGCAGCGTAGGGCAGGATCAGTATGGCTACACCTTC. The entire variable domain, with the rest obtained from reference TRBV9 and TRBJ1-2, is as follows: DSGVTQTPKHLITATGQRVTLRCSPRSGDLSVYWYQQSLDQGLQFLIQYYNGEERAKGNILERFSAQQFPDLHSELNLSSLELGDSALYFCASSVGQDQYGYTFGSGTRLTVV.

The chain uses TRBV7-6 and TRBJ2-3; D is ambiguous. Germline CDR1 and CDR2: SGHVS and FNYEAQ. V dropped 5 bases and J dropped 1 base, with 7 bases sitting between them. This CDR3 comprises 13 residues. The CDR3 sequence: CASSPSGTDTQYF. The CDR3 nucleotides are TGTGCCAGCAGCCCTTCTGGCACAGATACGCAGTATTTT.

The rearrangement uses TRBV30 and TRBJ2-1, with TRBD2 as a possible D gene (7 bases). Germline lookup yields CDR1 GTSNPN and CDR2 SVGIG (reference sequence). V lost 8 bases to trimming and J lost 3 bases, with 20 bases between them. The CDR3 sequence is 15 residues long. The DNA for the CDR3 is TGTGCCGGAGGGGGGGAAAACCTTTTCTACAATGAGCAGTTCTTC. This codes for CAGGGENLFYNEQFF.

V usage is TRBV9 and J usage is TRBJ1-2; 7 positions agree with TRBD1. The germline gives CDR1 SGDLS, CDR2 YYNGEE. V was pared by 0 bases and J by 2 bases, with 4 bases of the junction left unmatched. The CDR3 contains 15 residues. The CDR3 nucleotides read TGTGCCAGCAGCGTAGCGGTACAGGGGAACTATGGCTACACCTTC. Its translation: CASSVAVQGNYGYTF. The complete variable domain, with remaining parts taken from reference TRBV9 and TRBJ1-2, reads DSGVTQTPKHLITATGQRVTLRCSPRSGDLSVYWYQQSLDQGLQFLIQYYNGEERAKGNILERFSAQQFPDLHSELNLSSLELGDSALYFCASSVAVQGNYGYTFGSGTRLTVV.

The V and J genes are TRBV5-1 and TRBJ2-5; possible D gene TRBD2, 6 bases. Deletions cut 0 bases from V and 5 bases from J, with 14 bases between. Germline V gives CDR1 SGHRS, CDR2 YFSETQ. The CDR3 extends over 15 amino acids. The CDR3 DNA sequence: TGCGCCAGCAGCTTGGTTCCGGGAGAGTGGGAGACCCAGTACTTC. This codes for CASSLVPGEWETQYF.